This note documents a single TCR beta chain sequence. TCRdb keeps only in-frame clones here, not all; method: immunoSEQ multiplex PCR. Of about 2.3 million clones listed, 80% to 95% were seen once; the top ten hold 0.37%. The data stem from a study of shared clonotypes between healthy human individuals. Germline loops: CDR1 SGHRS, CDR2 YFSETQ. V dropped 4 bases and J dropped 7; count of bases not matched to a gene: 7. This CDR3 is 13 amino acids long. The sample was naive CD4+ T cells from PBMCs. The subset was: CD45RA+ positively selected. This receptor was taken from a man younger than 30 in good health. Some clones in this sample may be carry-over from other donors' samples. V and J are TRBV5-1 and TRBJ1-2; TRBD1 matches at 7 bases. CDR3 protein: CASSPEGQSGYTF. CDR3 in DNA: TGCGCCAGCAGCCCGGAGGGACAGTCTGGCTACACCTTC.